What follows are 30 T cell receptor beta chains derived from one specimen sequenced in a study of beta chain features in type 1 diabetes. Expressed TCRB transcripts got sequenced, as all isolated RNA was reverse transcribed. Sequenced by immunoSEQ multiplex PCR; TCRdb stores in-frame clones only, minus some. The sample consists of some 410,000 clones, roughly 14% of them appearing once. The sequencing sample was made of naive CD4+ T cells from blood. These receptors were taken from a man aged 30 to 39 in good health.

This CDR3 is CASRERGSYNEQFF. The DNA for the CDR3 is TGTGCCAGCAGGGAGCGGGGGTCCTACAATGAGCAGTTCTTC. The chain uses TRBV28 and TRBJ2-1, with 8 bases identical to TRBD2. V was pared by 6 bases and J by 1 base, with 2 bases of the junction left unmatched. CDR1 and CDR2 from the germline V gene are MDHEN and SYDVKM. This CDR3 is 14 amino acids long.

This clone appeared a few times. This chain links TRBV29-1 with TRBJ1-5; tentative D call: TRBD1 (6 bases). The ends were cut back, 6 bases at V and 4 bases at J, with 16 bases in the middle. The germline V gene has CDR1 SQVTM and CDR2 ANQGSEA. There are 14 residues in the CDR3. The CDR3 coding sequence is TGCAGCGTCCGCGCCTCAGGGGCAAATCAGCCCCAGCATTTT. It yields the protein CSVRASGANQPQHF.

This clone was detected a few times. This sequence joins TRBV7-8 and TRBJ2-2, with 7 positions matching TRBD1. J gave up 7 bases and V 5 bases, and 10 bases lay outside the gene matches. CDR1 and CDR2 (germline): SGHVS, FQNEAQ. The CDR3 contains 15 residues. The CDR3: CASSPRTDRIGELFF. Here the CDR3 DNA reads TGTGCCAGCAGCCCTAGGACGGACAGGATCGGGGAGCTGTTTTTT.

The V gene is TRBV30, the J gene TRBJ1-1; 8 bases fit TRBD1. Germline assignment: CDR1 GTSNPN and CDR2 SVGIG (reference sequence). The CDR3 extends over 13 amino acids. V shed 3 bases and J 3 bases; nucleotides not matched to a gene: 3. This CDR3 is CAWRQGEDTEAFF. DNA for the CDR3: TGTGCCTGGAGACAGGGGGAGGACACTGAAGCTTTCTTT.

This chain links TRBV19 with TRBJ1-6; TRBD1 agrees at 8 bases. CDR1 is LNHDA and CDR2 is SQIVND in the germline V gene (reference sequence). The CDR3 loop spans 14 amino acids. The ends lost 7 bases at V and 9 bases at J; junction bases unmatched: 8. The CDR3: CASTRTGRGSPLHF. In DNA form, the CDR3 reads TGTGCCAGTACTCGGACAGGGAGGGGTTCACCCCTCCACTTT.

The chain recombines TRBV2 with TRBJ2-7; D call uncertain. Per germline, CDR1 SNHLY and CDR2 FYNNEI. V was shortened by 1 base and J by 7 bases, with 2 bases between the two germline ends. This CDR3 contains 10 residues. The DNA of the CDR3 is TGTGCCAGCAGTGAAGATGAGCAGTACTTC. This translates into CASSEDEQYF.

This chain links TRBV2 with TRBJ2-5; the D is unclear. With 2 bases removed from V and 7 bases from J, the gap between germline ends came to 11 bases. The germline V gene has CDR1 SNHLY and CDR2 FYNNEI. This CDR3 is 13 amino acids long. CDR3 region: CASSEKALGTQYF. CDR3 DNA sequence: TGTGCCAGCAGTGAAAAAGCCCTTGGGACCCAGTACTTC.

The chain combines TRBV6-5 with TRBJ2-4; no firm D call. Germline V lookup: CDR1 MNHEY, CDR2 SVGAGI. This CDR3 has 15 amino acids. Trimming removed 2 bases from V and 0 bases from J, with 8 bases in between. Written as DNA, the CDR3 is TGTGCCAGCAGTTACGTCGGCATAGCCAAAAACATTCAGTACTTC. Its translation is CASSYVGIAKNIQYF.

This clone was seen a handful of times. This sequence joins TRBV27 and TRBJ2-3; TRBD2 aligns across 12 bases. Germline V gives CDR1 MNHEY, CDR2 SMNVEV (reference sequence). The CDR3 is made up of 19 amino acids. V trimming: 5 bases; J trimming: 3 bases; junction bases outside the gene matches: 15. CDR3 in DNA: TGTGCCAGCAGTCCAATTTCAATACTAGCGGGGGGAGCAACAGATACGCAGTATTTT. This gives the protein CASSPISILAGGATDTQYF.

The chain recombines TRBV29-1 with TRBJ2-1; D remains ambiguous. The CDR3 sequence is 13 residues long. The germline V gene has CDR1 SQVTM and CDR2 ANQGSEA. V was shortened by 8 bases and J by 9 bases, with 20 bases between the two germline ends. The CDR3 DNA reads TGCAGCCACGACCAAGGATCCCACGGTGAGCAGTTCTTC. Residues: CSHDQGSHGEQFF.

V and J are TRBV5-1 and TRBJ2-7; tentatively, D is TRBD2 (6 bases). Trimming pared 4 bases from V and 5 bases from J, leaving 16 bases between. CDR3 length: 14 residues. Germline values: CDR1 SGHRS, CDR2 YFSETQ. As DNA, the CDR3 is TGCGCCAGCAGCCGTCGGGGACTCGACGACGAGCAGTACTTC. This encodes CASSRRGLDDEQYF.

V is TRBV5-1 and J is TRBJ2-1; 10 bases fit TRBD2. Per the germline V gene, CDR1 is SGHRS and CDR2 is YFSETQ. Unmatched junction bases numbered 10, after V lost 4 bases and J lost 3 bases. This CDR3 comprises 17 residues. This chain's CDR3 is CASSPYSLAGGYNEQFF. The CDR3 region has the DNA TGCGCCAGCAGCCCCTATAGTTTAGCGGGGGGCTACAATGAGCAGTTCTTC.

This clone appeared a few times. The chain recombines TRBV14 with TRBJ1-6, with D tentatively TRBD1 (6 bases). With 1 base removed from V and 7 bases from J, the gap between germline ends came to 11 bases. The length of the CDR3 is 15 residues. CDR1 is SGHDN and CDR2 is FVKESK in the germline V gene. CDR3 nucleotides: TGTGCCAGCAGCCAAGTTGGGACACTAAATTCACCCCTCCACTTT. Its translation: CASSQVGTLNSPLHF.

The rearrangement joins TRBV19 to TRBJ2-1; 7 bases agree with TRBD2. The junction had 14 bases not matched to a gene; V was cut back by 1 base and J by 8 bases. The length of the CDR3 is 17 residues. Germline V gene sequence: CDR1 LNHDA, CDR2 SQIVND (reference sequence). CDR3 region: CASSIGGSLAFKDEQFF. CDR3 DNA sequence: TGTGCCAGTAGTATAGGCGGGAGTCTAGCTTTCAAGGATGAGCAGTTCTTC. Supplemented by reference TRBV19 and TRBJ2-1, the full variable domain reads DGGITQSPKYLFRKEGQNVTLSCEQNLNHDAMYWYRQDPGQGLRLIYYSQIVNDFQKGDIAEGYSVSREKKESFPLTVTSAQKNPTAFYLCASSIGGSLAFKDEQFFGPGTRLTVL.

This clone has a count of ten or more. This chain links TRBV30 with TRBJ2-1; weak D call: TRBD2 (6 bases). Germline V lookup: CDR1 GTSNPN, CDR2 SVGIG (reference sequence). The CDR3 extends over 20 amino acids. The ends were cut back, 3 bases at V and 5 bases at J, with 32 bases in the middle. As DNA, the CDR3 is TGTGCCTGGAGGAAGTGGACACCCAGTGAGTCCGGGACTGTAAACAATGAGCAGTTCTTC. Translated, it gives CAWRKWTPSESGTVNNEQFF.

This clone was detected a few times. The chain employs TRBV5-4 and TRBJ2-5, with 12 bases fitting TRBD1. Trimming at V came to 0 bases and at J to 4 bases, leaving 1 base not matched to a gene. The CDR3 totals 15 residues. Germline CDR1 is SGHNT and CDR2 is YYREEE (reference sequence). This CDR3 reads CASSLGDRGRETQYF. CDR3 coding DNA: TGTGCCAGCAGCTTGGGGGACAGGGGGCGAGAGACCCAGTACTTC.

The DNA of the CDR3 is TGTGCCAGCAGCCCGGGACTAGCGGGAGGCTATGAGCAGTTCTTC. As protein: CASSPGLAGGYEQFF. The chain uses TRBV5-4 and TRBJ2-1; 15 nucleotides match TRBD2. V was clipped by 4 bases and J by 8 bases; unmatched bases: 4. Per germline, CDR1 SGHNT and CDR2 YYREEE (reference sequence). The CDR3 has 15 amino acids.

The V call is TRBV18, the J call TRBJ2-7, with D perhaps TRBD1 (6 bases). The V gene lost 3 bases and the J gene lost 9 bases, with 21 bases spanning the gap. This CDR3 spans 15 amino acids. Germline V gives CDR1 KGHSH, CDR2 LQKENI. This CDR3 reads CASSPLEDWGHGQYF. The CDR3 DNA sequence: TGTGCCAGCTCACCTTTGGAAGATTGGGGGCACGGGCAGTACTTC.

This clone was seen only a few times. The chain employs TRBV7-2 and TRBJ2-5, with 7 bases identical to TRBD1. There are 15 residues in the CDR3. Unmatched junction bases numbered 7, after V lost 6 bases and J lost 0 bases. Per germline, CDR1 SGHTA and CDR2 FQGNSA. The CDR3 sequence is CASSNRGLHQETQYF. CDR3 DNA: TGTGCCAGCAGTAACAGGGGCCTTCACCAAGAGACCCAGTACTTC.

The V gene is TRBV7-6, the J gene TRBJ2-3, with 8 bases aligning to TRBD2. This CDR3 spans 17 amino acids. V dropped 0 bases and J dropped 8; count of bases not matched to a gene: 13. Per germline, CDR1 SGHVS and CDR2 FNYEAQ. CDR3 amino acids: CASSLALAGSQRGTQYF. The CDR3 DNA is TGTGCCAGCAGCTTAGCGCTAGCGGGCTCTCAACGGGGTACGCAGTATTTT.

The V gene is TRBV30, the J gene TRBJ1-3, with TRBD1 matching over 8 bases. Germline values: CDR1 GTSNPN, CDR2 SVGIG (reference sequence). The CDR3 runs 14 residues. V lost 8 bases, J lost 4 bases, and 10 bases stayed unmatched. CDR3 nucleotide sequence: TGTGCCCAATCCAGGACAGGGACGGGAAACACCATATATTTT. This translates into CAQSRTGTGNTIYF.

The chain carries TRBV30 and TRBJ1-2, with 8 bases fitting TRBD1. The length of the CDR3 is 18 residues. Germline lookup yields CDR1 GTSNPN and CDR2 SVGIG (reference sequence). V gave up 4 bases and J gave up 5 bases; unmatched junction bases: 21. The CDR3 DNA sequence: TGTGCCTGGACGCCTCCACGGGTCCGTTCTGGACAGGGATATGGCTACACCTTC. It codes for CAWTPPRVRSGQGYGYTF. The full variable domain, rest sourced from reference TRBV30 and TRBJ1-2, is SQTIHQWPATLVQPVGSPLSLECTVEGTSNPNLYWYRQAAGRGLQLLFYSVGIGQISSEVPQNLSASRPQDRQFILSSKKLLLSDSGFYLCAWTPPRVRSGQGYGYTFGSGTRLTVV.

This chain connects TRBV5-6 to TRBJ2-5; 11 nucleotides match TRBD1. The CDR3 length is 13 residues. V dropped 4 bases and J dropped 7; count of bases not matched to a gene: 3. Germline V CDR1 and CDR2: SGHDT, YYEEEE. The CDR3: CASSDGQGATQYF. CDR3 in DNA: TGTGCCAGCAGCGACGGACAGGGGGCGACCCAGTACTTC. The full variable domain, its missing parts supplied by reference TRBV5-6 and TRBJ2-5, is DAGVTQSPTHLIKTRGQQVTLRCSPKSGHDTVSWYQQALGQGPQFIFQYYEEEERQRGNFPDRFSGHQFPNYSSELNVNALLLGDSALYLCASSDGQGATQYFGPGTRLLVL.

The CDR3, as DNA: TGTGCCAGCAGCCCCGGCCCCACAGGGGCCTACGAGCAGTACGTC. Translating it yields CASSPGPTGAYEQYV. The V gene is TRBV5-6, the J gene TRBJ2-7; the match to TRBD1 covers 7 bases. The CDR3 consists of 15 residues. Trimming cost V 4 bases and J 2 bases; bases outside gene matches: 9. CDR1 and CDR2 from the germline V gene are SGHDT and YYEEEE.

The V and J genes are TRBV10-3 and TRBJ2-3; D call uncertain. This CDR3 spans 11 amino acids. Trimming stripped 4 bases from V and 4 bases from J, with 3 bases between. Germline CDR1 and CDR2: ENHRY and SYGVKD. CDR3 in DNA: TGTGCCATCAGTGTCGCAGATACGCAGTATTTT. Translated: CAISVADTQYF.

The V and J genes are TRBV7-6 and TRBJ2-6; D is uncertain. Germline V gene sequence: CDR1 SGHVS, CDR2 FNYEAQ. The length of the CDR3 is 16 residues. The ends were cut back, 5 bases at V and 0 bases at J, with 11 bases in the middle. CDR3 loop: CASSPGGVSGANVLTF. The CDR3 bases are TGTGCCAGCAGCCCCGGTGGGGTCTCTGGGGCCAACGTCCTGACTTTC.

CDR3 DNA sequence: TGTGCCAGCAGCTTGGACCCTAGCTCTGGAAACACCATATATTTT. This codes for CASSLDPSSGNTIYF. The V gene is TRBV5-4, the J gene TRBJ1-3; no reliable D call. This CDR3 is built from 15 residues. Germline values: CDR1 SGHNT, CDR2 YYREEE (reference sequence). V was cut by 0 bases and J by 0 bases, with 7 bases left in between.

This clone was picked up a small number of times. The sample carries other DNA sequences with the same CDR3. The chain joins TRBV30 to TRBJ2-5, with unresolved D. This CDR3 contains 13 residues. Per the germline V gene, CDR1 is GTSNPN and CDR2 is SVGIG (reference sequence). V was clipped by 0 bases and J by 1 base, with 6 bases between them. The CDR3 loop reads CAWSVGGQETQYF. CDR3 sequence (DNA): TGTGCCTGGAGTGTAGGCGGCCAAGAGACCCAGTACTTC.

To note about this clone: Within the sample, other DNA sequences also encode this same CDR3. The rearrangement joins TRBV9 to TRBJ1-2; 9 bases line up with TRBD1. The germline V gene encodes CDR1 SGDLS and CDR2 YYNGEE. The length of the CDR3 is 13 residues. The ends lost 3 bases at V and 7 bases at J; junction bases unmatched: 4. As DNA, the CDR3 is TGTGCCAGCAGCGCGGGACAGGGTGGTGGCTACACCTTC. The encoded protein is CASSAGQGGGYTF.

A few counts support this clone. The chain uses TRBV9 and TRBJ2-7, with TRBD2 matching 7 bases. There are 15 residues in the CDR3. CDR1 SGDLS and CDR2 YYNGEE come from the germline V gene. V lost 4 bases to trimming and J lost 3 bases; unmatched junction nucleotides: 10. The CDR3 DNA sequence: TGTGCCAGCAGCCCTCAGGCTAGCGGTTTCTACGAGCAGTACTTC. Translating gives CASSPQASGFYEQYF.